This T cell receptor (beta chain) appears in the sequencing data of a study of shared clonotypes between healthy human individuals. Assay execution proceeded at the deep level. Every immunoSEQ plate was one replicate of a subset's evenly spread DNA. Sequencing was performed with immunoSEQ multiplex PCR; in TCRdb, only in-frame clones are kept and a portion is missing. The sample contains about 2,200,000 clones, 93% of which appear only once. This CDR3 has 12 residues. V was clipped by 5 bases and J by 2 bases, with 5 bases between them. Germline V gene sequence: CDR1 MGHDK, CDR2 SYGVNS. As defined, naive CD8 cells were CD45RO-negative and positively selected for CCR7, with terminally differentiated effector memory CD45RA+ cells excluded. Adult Caucasians living in Nashville, Tennessee made up all of the donors.

The V and J genes are TRBV25-1 and TRBJ2-3; D is ambiguous. The TCR originated in a man aged 18 to 29 in good health. Some clones in this sample may be carry-over from other donors' samples. Specimen: naive CD8+ T cells from PBMCs. The CDR3: CASSQYTDTQYF. In nucleotides, the CDR3 is TGTGCCAGCAGTCAGTACACAGATACGCAGTATTTT.